This TCR beta chain derives from a study of post-analysis software for immune sequencing data. Study context: Recorded disease courses covered relapsing-remitting, secondary progressive and progressive-relapsing multiple sclerosis. Some patients had no subtype annotation.

Included in the TCR beta cDNA libraries were unique molecular identifiers. Once roughly 0.85 to 11 million T cells were used, hundreds of thousands of cDNA molecules resulted. TCRdb called the PCR reads again in MiXCR, with one record for every CDR3 protein. The profile shows some 370,000 distinct CDR3 sequences, roughly 35% of them singletons. This clonotype was seen more than once but under ten times. Its antigen is not identified. This CDR3 is built from 15 residues. Germline V lookup: CDR1 MGHRA, CDR2 YSYEKL. Trimming removed 0 bases from V and 4 bases from J, with 11 bases in between. General observations from the study: Co-batched samples clustered tightly together by F measure. Compared against controls, patients with multiple sclerosis displayed significantly lower normalized Chao1 diversity. Patients showed TRBV5-6, TRBV5-1 and TRBV20-1 among roughly 5 TRBV segments more frequent than in controls.

The chain is built from TRBV4-1 and TRBJ2-3; D is undetermined. Sequencing was carried out using blood. The receptor was derived from a girl aged 10-17 years with multiple sclerosis. As DNA, the CDR3 is TGCGCCAGCAGCCAAGATCTGATACGAGCAGATACGCAGTATTTT. Its protein is CASSQDLIRADTQYF.